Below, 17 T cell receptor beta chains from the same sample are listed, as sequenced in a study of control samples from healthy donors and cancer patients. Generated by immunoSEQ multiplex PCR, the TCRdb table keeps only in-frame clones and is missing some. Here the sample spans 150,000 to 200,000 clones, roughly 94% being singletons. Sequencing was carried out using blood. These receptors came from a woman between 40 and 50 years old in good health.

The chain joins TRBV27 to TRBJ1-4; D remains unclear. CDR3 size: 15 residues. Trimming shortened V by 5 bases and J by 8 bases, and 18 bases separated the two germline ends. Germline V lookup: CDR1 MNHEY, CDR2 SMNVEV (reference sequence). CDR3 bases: TGTGCCAGCAGTAAGACCAGTAGGGTGGGGGAAAAACTGTTTTTT. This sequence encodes CASSKTSRVGEKLFF.

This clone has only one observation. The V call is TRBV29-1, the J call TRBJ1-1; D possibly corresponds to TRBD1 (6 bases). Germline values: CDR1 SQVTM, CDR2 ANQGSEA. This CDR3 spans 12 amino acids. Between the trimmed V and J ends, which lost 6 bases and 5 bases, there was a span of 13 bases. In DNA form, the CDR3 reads TGCAGCGTGGCCCAGGGGATAACTGAAGCTTTCTTT. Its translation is CSVAQGITEAFF.

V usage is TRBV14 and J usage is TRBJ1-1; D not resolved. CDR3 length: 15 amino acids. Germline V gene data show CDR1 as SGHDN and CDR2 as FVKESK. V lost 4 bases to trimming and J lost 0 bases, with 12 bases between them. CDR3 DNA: TGTGCCAGCAGCCCCTGGGATAGGTTGAACACTGAAGCTTTCTTT. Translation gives CASSPWDRLNTEAFF.

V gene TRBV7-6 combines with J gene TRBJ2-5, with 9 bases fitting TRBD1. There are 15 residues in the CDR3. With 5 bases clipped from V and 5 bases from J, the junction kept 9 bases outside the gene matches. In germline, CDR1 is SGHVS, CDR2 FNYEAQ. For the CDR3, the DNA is TGTGCCAGCAGCCCCTGGACAGGGGCTGGGGAGACCCAGTACTTC. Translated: CASSPWTGAGETQYF.

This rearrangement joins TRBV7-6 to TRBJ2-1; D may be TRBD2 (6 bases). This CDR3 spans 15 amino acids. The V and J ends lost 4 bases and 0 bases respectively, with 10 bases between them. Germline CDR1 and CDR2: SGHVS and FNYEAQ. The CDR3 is CASSSRESSYNEQFF. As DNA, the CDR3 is TGTGCCAGCAGCTCACGGGAGAGCTCCTACAATGAGCAGTTCTTC.

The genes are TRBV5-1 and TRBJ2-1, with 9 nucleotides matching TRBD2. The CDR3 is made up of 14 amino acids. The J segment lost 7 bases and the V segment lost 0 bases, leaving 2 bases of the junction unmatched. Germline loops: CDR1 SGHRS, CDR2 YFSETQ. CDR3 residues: CASSLGAGGNEQFF. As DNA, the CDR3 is TGCGCCAGCAGCTTGGGGGCGGGAGGGAATGAGCAGTTCTTC.

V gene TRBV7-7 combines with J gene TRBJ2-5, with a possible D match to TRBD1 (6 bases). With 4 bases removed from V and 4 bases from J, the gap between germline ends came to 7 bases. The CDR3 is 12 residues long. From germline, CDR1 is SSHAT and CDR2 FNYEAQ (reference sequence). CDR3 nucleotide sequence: TGTGCCAGCAGCTCGACAGGAGAGACCCAGTACTTC. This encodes CASSSTGETQYF.

CDR3 residues: CASSETGTLDTQYF. The CDR3 DNA reads TGTGCCAGCAGTGAGACAGGGACTTTAGATACGCAGTATTTT. V usage is TRBV6-1 and J usage is TRBJ2-3, with D possibly TRBD1 on 7 matching bases. CDR1 and CDR2 (germline): MNHNS, SASEGT. The CDR3 runs to 14 residues. V lost 3 bases and J lost 5, with 12 bases in between.

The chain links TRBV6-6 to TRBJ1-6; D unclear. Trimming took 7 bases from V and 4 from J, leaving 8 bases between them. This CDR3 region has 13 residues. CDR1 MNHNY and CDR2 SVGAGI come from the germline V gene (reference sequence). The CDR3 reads CASTPGYNSPLHF. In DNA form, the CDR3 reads TGTGCCAGCACCCCTGGGTATAATTCACCCCTCCACTTT.

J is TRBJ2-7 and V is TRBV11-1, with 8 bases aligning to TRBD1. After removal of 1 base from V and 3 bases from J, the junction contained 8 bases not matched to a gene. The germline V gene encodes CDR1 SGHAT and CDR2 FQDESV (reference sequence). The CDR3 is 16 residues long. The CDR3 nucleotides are TGTGCCAGCAGCTTAGTGTCAGGGGGCGACTTCTACGAGCAGTACTTC. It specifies CASSLVSGGDFYEQYF.

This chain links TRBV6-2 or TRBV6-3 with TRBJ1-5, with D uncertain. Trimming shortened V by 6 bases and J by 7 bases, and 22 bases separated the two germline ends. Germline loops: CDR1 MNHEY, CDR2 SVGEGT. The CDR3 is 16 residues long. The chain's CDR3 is CASSLLRQALGQPQHF. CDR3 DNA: TGTGCCAGCAGCCTTCTTCGGCAGGCCCTCGGGCAGCCCCAGCATTTT.

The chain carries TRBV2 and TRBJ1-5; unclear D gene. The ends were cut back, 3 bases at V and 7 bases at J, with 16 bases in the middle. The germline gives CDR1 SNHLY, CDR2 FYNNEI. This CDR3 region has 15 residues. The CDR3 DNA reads TGTGCCAGCAGTGAGGGAGGGTTCGGTATCCAGCCCCAGCATTTT. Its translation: CASSEGGFGIQPQHF.

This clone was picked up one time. The CDR3 bases are TGTGCCAGCAGCCGGGCGTGGGTTCGGGGTGAAAAACTGTTTTTT. It codes for CASSRAWVRGEKLFF. J is TRBJ1-4 and V is TRBV7-9; D gene unclear. This CDR3 has 15 residues. CDR1 is SEHNR, CDR2 FQNEAQ, per germline (reference sequence). Between the trimmed V and J ends, which lost 5 bases and 7 bases, there was a span of 17 bases.

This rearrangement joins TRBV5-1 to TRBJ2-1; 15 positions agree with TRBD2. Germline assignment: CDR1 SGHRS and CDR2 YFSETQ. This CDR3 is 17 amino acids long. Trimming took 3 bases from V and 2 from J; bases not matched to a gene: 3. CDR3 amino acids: CASSWGLAGGTYNEQFF. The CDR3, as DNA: TGCGCCAGCAGCTGGGGACTAGCGGGAGGTACCTACAATGAGCAGTTCTTC.

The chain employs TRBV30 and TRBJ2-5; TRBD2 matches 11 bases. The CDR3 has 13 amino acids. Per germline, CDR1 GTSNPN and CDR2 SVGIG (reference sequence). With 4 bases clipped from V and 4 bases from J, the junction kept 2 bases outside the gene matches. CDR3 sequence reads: CAWNGLAGETQYF. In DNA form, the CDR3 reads TGTGCCTGGAATGGACTAGCGGGAGAGACCCAGTACTTC. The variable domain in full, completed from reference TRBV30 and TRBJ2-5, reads SQTIHQWPATLVQPVGSPLSLECTVEGTSNPNLYWYRQAAGRGLQLLFYSVGIGQISSEVPQNLSASRPQDRQFILSSKKLLLSDSGFYLCAWNGLAGETQYFGPGTRLLVL.

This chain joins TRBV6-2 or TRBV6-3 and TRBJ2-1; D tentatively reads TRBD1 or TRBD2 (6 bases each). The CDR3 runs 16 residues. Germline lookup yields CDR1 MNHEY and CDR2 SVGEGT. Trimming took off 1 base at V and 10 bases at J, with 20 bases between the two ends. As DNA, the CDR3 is TGTGCCAGCAGTTACTTTAGGGGGGCTAGAGGGGAGGAGCAGTTCTTC. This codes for CASSYFRGARGEEQFF.

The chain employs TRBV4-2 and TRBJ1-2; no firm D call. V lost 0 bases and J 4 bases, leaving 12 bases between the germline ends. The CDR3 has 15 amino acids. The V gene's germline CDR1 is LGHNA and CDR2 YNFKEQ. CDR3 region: CASSQENSESYGYTF. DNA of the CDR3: TGTGCCAGCAGCCAAGAGAACAGTGAGTCCTATGGCTACACCTTC.